Following are 31 T cell receptor beta chains from one sample sequenced in a study of vaccination effects on CD4 cells after COVID-19. Cultured cells yielded isolated CD4+ T cells after less than 11 days. As their vaccination, participants received two doses of either BNT162b2 or mRNA-1273. The antigens of these receptors remain unknown. Produced via immunoSEQ multiplex PCR; TCRdb's table is partial and in-frame only. The sample lists 50,000 to 80,000 clones; around 79% were seen once. Material: CD4+ T cells from PBMCs cultured without peptide, obtained after COVID-19 vaccination. These receptors came from a human donor who received a COVID-19 vaccine.

V gene TRBV2 combines with J gene TRBJ1-5, with a possible D match to TRBD1 (5 bases). Germline-derived CDR1 and CDR2 are SNHLY and FYNNEI. The V end lost 6 bases, the J end lost 3 bases, and 18 bases lay between the germline ends. This CDR3 is built from 16 residues. The CDR3 DNA follows: TGTGCCAGCAGCCACCTATCGGCGGGGGACAATCAGCCCCAGCATTTT. Translated, it gives CASSHLSAGDNQPQHF.

V and J are TRBV5-1 and TRBJ2-3; no firm D call. The V end lost 0 bases, the J end lost 1 base, and 3 bases lay between the germline ends. Looked up from germline, CDR1 is SGHRS and CDR2 is YFSETQ. This CDR3 spans 13 amino acids. The CDR3 loop is CASSLAGTDTQYF. The CDR3 coding sequence is TGCGCCAGCAGCTTGGCCGGCACAGATACGCAGTATTTT.

The chain combines TRBV30 with TRBJ1-5; maybe TRBD1 (5 bases). Germline-derived CDR1 and CDR2 are GTSNPN and SVGIG (reference sequence). V was trimmed by 0 bases and J by 6 bases, leaving 9 bases between them. The CDR3 totals 13 residues. CDR3 residues: CAWSVTGGQPQHF. The CDR3 coding sequence is TGTGCCTGGAGTGTAACAGGAGGTCAGCCCCAGCATTTT.

J is TRBJ2-1 and V is TRBV2, with D perhaps TRBD1 (6 bases). CDR1 SNHLY and CDR2 FYNNEI come from the germline V gene. The CDR3 totals 12 residues. The V gene lost 8 bases and the J gene lost 4 bases, with 9 bases spanning the gap. The CDR3 is CASGQNYNEQFF. CDR3 sequence (DNA): TGTGCCAGCGGACAGAATTACAATGAGCAGTTCTTC.

The genes are TRBV7-2 and TRBJ1-5; TRBD1 might be the D (5 bases). CDR1 is SGHTA and CDR2 is FQGNSA in the germline V gene. CDR3 length: 16 residues. V lost 5 bases and J lost 6, with 20 bases in between. The DNA for the CDR3 is TGTGCCAGCAGCAACGCCCCAACAGGTCCTATTCAGCCCCAGCATTTT. Translated, it gives CASSNAPTGPIQPQHF.

This chain links TRBV7-8 with TRBJ1-1; tentatively, D is TRBD1 (6 bases). V dropped 5 bases and J dropped 4 bases, with 11 bases sitting between them. Per the germline V gene, CDR1 is SGHVS and CDR2 is FQNEAQ. This CDR3 contains 13 residues. This CDR3 is CASSQGGGTEAFF. CDR3 sequence (DNA): TGTGCCAGCAGCCAGGGAGGGGGCACTGAAGCTTTCTTT. The full variable domain, in which reference TRBV7-8 and TRBJ1-1 provide the parts outside the CDR3, is GAGVSQSPRYKVAKRGQDVALRCDPISGHVSLFWYQQALGQGPEFLTYFQNEAQLDKSGLPSDRFFAERPEGSVSTLKIQRTQQEDSAVYLCASSQGGGTEAFFGQGTRLTVV.

The rearrangement joins TRBV12-5 to TRBJ2-3; TRBD2 aligns across 11 bases. CDR3 length: 14 residues. Germline V gene data show CDR1 as LGHNT and CDR2 as FRNRAP. Germline trimming cut 6 bases from V and 2 bases from J; bases unmatched to any gene: 1. The CDR3 region has the DNA TGTGCTAGTGGGACTAGCGGGGTCACAGATACGCAGTATTTT. Its translation: CASGTSGVTDTQYF.

This chain uses TRBV7-2 with TRBJ1-4; TRBD1 might be the D (5 bases). This CDR3 has 14 residues. CDR1 is SGHTA, CDR2 FQGNSA, per germline. Trimming removed 5 bases at V and 8 bases at J, with 15 bases between. The CDR3, as DNA: TGTGCCAGCAGCCTGGGGGGGTCCCCAGAAAAACTGTTTTTT. Encoded protein: CASSLGGSPEKLFF.

The count of this clone is one. V usage is TRBV6-5 and J usage is TRBJ1-2, with 8 positions matching TRBD1. The CDR3 is made up of 13 amino acids. Germline CDR1 is MNHEY and CDR2 is SVGAGI. Germline trimming cut 6 bases from V and 4 bases from J; bases unmatched to any gene: 4. The CDR3 DNA reads TGTGCCAGCAGCCGCGACAGGGGCTATGGCTACACCTTC. Its protein is CASSRDRGYGYTF.

This clone has only a few counts. The rearrangement joins TRBV19 to TRBJ1-2; perhaps TRBD1 as D (5 bases). Between the trimmed V and J ends, which lost 2 bases and 2 bases, there was a span of 18 bases. CDR1 and CDR2 (germline): LNHDA, SQIVND (reference sequence). CDR3 length: 17 amino acids. CDR3 in DNA: TGTGCCAGTAGTATAAGTTCCCTGGCTGGGGGAAACTATGGCTACACCTTC. Translating it yields CASSISSLAGGNYGYTF.

The V and J genes are TRBV7-3 and TRBJ2-3; the D gene is possibly TRBD2 (7 bases). Between the trimmed V and J ends, which lost 5 bases and 3 bases, there was a span of 15 bases. The CDR3 runs 15 residues. Germline loops: CDR1 SGHTA, CDR2 FQGTGA. The CDR3: CASSPARGRTDTQYF. The CDR3 DNA sequence: TGTGCCAGCAGCCCCGCGCGGGGGCGGACAGATACGCAGTATTTT.

V and J are TRBV4-1 and TRBJ2-1; D perhaps matches TRBD2 (6 bases). V lost 4 bases and J lost 9, with 22 bases in between. There are 16 residues in the CDR3. Germline loops: CDR1 MGHRA, CDR2 YSYEKL. In nucleotides, the CDR3 is TGCGCCAGCAGCCGATTGACTAGTGATTACGGAGGTGAGCAGTTCTTC. Translated, it gives CASSRLTSDYGGEQFF.

The chain combines TRBV7-8 with TRBJ2-5, with D perhaps matching TRBD1 or TRBD2 (5 bases each). The germline V gene has CDR1 SGHVS and CDR2 FQNEAQ. This CDR3 is built from 16 residues. Trimming stripped 0 bases from V and 5 bases from J, with 16 bases between. The chain's CDR3 is CASSLAAPGTGETQYF. The CDR3, as DNA: TGTGCCAGCAGCTTAGCCGCCCCAGGGACGGGGGAGACCCAGTACTTC.

The chain couples TRBV6-5 to TRBJ1-4, with D perhaps TRBD1 (5 bases). The ends were cut back, 6 bases at V and 8 bases at J, with 13 bases in the middle. CDR1 and CDR2 (germline): MNHEY, SVGAGI. The CDR3 is 13 residues long. This chain's CDR3 is CASRYTAGEKLFF. The CDR3 DNA follows: TGTGCCAGCAGGTACACTGCAGGGGAAAAACTGTTTTTT.

J is TRBJ1-1 and V is TRBV6-5; 11 bases are a match to TRBD1. J gave up 5 bases and V 2 bases, and 7 bases lay outside the gene matches. CDR1 and CDR2 (germline): MNHEY, SVGAGI. CDR3 size: 16 residues. The CDR3 region has the DNA TGTGCCAGCAGTTACGTCGGACAGGGGGCTAAGACTGAAGCTTTCTTT. It codes for CASSYVGQGAKTEAFF.

The genes are TRBV6-5 and TRBJ1-1; 7 bases align to TRBD1. The CDR3 spans 15 residues. CDR1 and CDR2 from the germline V gene are MNHEY and SVGAGI. The V gene end was trimmed by 2 bases and the J gene end by 4 bases; junction bases not matched to a gene: 7. The CDR3 region is CASSYGRQGGTEAFF. The CDR3 DNA is TGTGCCAGCAGTTACGGCCGACAGGGTGGCACTGAAGCTTTCTTT.

This clone was seen a few times. The chain joins TRBV2 to TRBJ2-2; D call uncertain. Germline loops: CDR1 SNHLY, CDR2 FYNNEI. CDR3 length: 14 residues. The V gene lost 5 bases and the J gene lost 4 bases, with 11 bases spanning the gap. The CDR3, as DNA: TGTGCCAGCAGTCTCATGATGGGCACCGGGGAGCTGTTTTTT. This encodes CASSLMMGTGELFF.

This clone was seen a single time. The gene calls are TRBV30 and TRBJ2-5, with D uncertain. The germline V gene has CDR1 GTSNPN and CDR2 SVGIG (reference sequence). This CDR3 spans 11 amino acids. Trimming took 2 bases from V and 4 from J, leaving 5 bases between them. As DNA, the CDR3 is TGTGCCTGGAGTCAAGTAGAGACCCAGTACTTC. This translates into CAWSQVETQYF. The full variable domain, in which reference TRBV30 and TRBJ2-5 provide the parts outside the CDR3, is SQTIHQWPATLVQPVGSPLSLECTVEGTSNPNLYWYRQAAGRGLQLLFYSVGIGQISSEVPQNLSASRPQDRQFILSSKKLLLSDSGFYLCAWSQVETQYFGPGTRLLVL.

This clone has more than one count but fewer than ten. For the CDR3, the DNA is TGTGCCAGCCGCCGTGGGCAAACCTACGAGCAGTACGTC. Translated: CASRRGQTYEQYV. The chain carries TRBV6-6 and TRBJ2-7; D remains ambiguous. The CDR3 covers 13 residues. Germline-derived CDR1 and CDR2 are MNHNY and SVGAGI (reference sequence). Trimming removed 8 bases at V and 2 bases at J, with 13 bases between.

The CDR3, as DNA: TGTGCCAGCAGTGACCCTGGGACTCCCGGCGTGGAGCAGTTCTTC. As protein: CASSDPGTPGVEQFF. The chain uses TRBV25-1 and TRBJ2-1, with D possibly matching TRBD2 (6 bases). V gave up 3 bases and J gave up 10 bases, with 19 bases separating them. Germline V gene sequence: CDR1 MGHDK, CDR2 SYGVNS. The CDR3 sequence is 15 residues long.

The chain recombines TRBV9 with TRBJ2-5, with 13 bases identical to TRBD2. J gave up 5 bases and V 0 bases, and 7 bases lay outside the gene matches. Germline loops: CDR1 SGDLS, CDR2 YYNGEE. CDR3 length equals 17 residues. This chain's CDR3 is CASSVGTSGGPWETQYF. For the CDR3, the DNA is TGTGCCAGCAGCGTAGGGACTAGCGGGGGACCTTGGGAGACCCAGTACTTC.

The DNA of the CDR3 is TGTGCCAGCAGTGTATCGCGTCGGAAGCAGTTCTTC. It yields the protein CASSVSRRKQFF. The chain combines TRBV28 with TRBJ2-1, with D hard to call. With 5 bases removed from V and 11 bases from J, the gap between germline ends came to 13 bases. The CDR3 has 12 amino acids. Germline V CDR1 and CDR2: MDHEN, SYDVKM.

This clone was detected only a few times. The chain joins TRBV7-3 to TRBJ1-3; perhaps TRBD1 as D (5 bases). Per the germline V gene, CDR1 is SGHTA and CDR2 is FQGTGA. V was shortened by 2 bases and J by 1 base, with 15 bases between the two germline ends. This CDR3 has 17 amino acids. The DNA for the CDR3 is TGTGCCAGCAGCTTAGCGCAGGGTCTTCGTTCTGGAAACACCATATATTTT. Translation: CASSLAQGLRSGNTIYF.

The rearrangement joins TRBV9 to TRBJ1-2; 7 positions agree with TRBD1. V was clipped by 4 bases and J by 8 bases; unmatched bases: 8. The germline V gene has CDR1 SGDLS and CDR2 YYNGEE. This CDR3 has 13 amino acids. This CDR3 is CASSPETGIGYTF. CDR3 coding DNA: TGTGCCAGCAGCCCAGAGACAGGGATCGGCTACACCTTC.

The chain couples TRBV19 to TRBJ2-7, with D possibly called TRBD1 or TRBD2 (6 bases each). CDR1 is LNHDA, CDR2 SQIVND, per germline (reference sequence). The V gene lost 1 base and the J gene lost 13 bases, with 23 bases spanning the gap. CDR3 length: 15 residues. The CDR3, as DNA: TGTGCCAGTAGTATAGTAGCCCCTTTGCAGGGGACTGATTACGTC. This codes for CASSIVAPLQGTDYV.

This sequence joins TRBV7-2 and TRBJ1-2; D is undetermined. CDR1 SGHTA and CDR2 FQGNSA come from the germline V gene. The CDR3 spans 15 residues. With 1 base removed from V and 4 bases from J, the gap between germline ends came to 13 bases. The CDR3 here is CASSLGVGGLYGYTF. CDR3 sequence (DNA): TGTGCCAGCAGCTTAGGGGTAGGAGGACTCTATGGCTACACCTTC.

The rearrangement joins TRBV3-1 (or the pseudogene TRBV3-2) to TRBJ2-3; TRBD2 might be the D (7 bases). The CDR3 is 16 amino acids. Looked up from germline, CDR1 is LGHDT and CDR2 is YNNKEL (reference sequence). Trimming pared 6 bases from V and 1 base from J, leaving 17 bases between. CDR3 loop: CASRTVGGPGTDTQYF. The CDR3, as DNA: TGTGCCAGCAGGACAGTCGGGGGGCCGGGCACAGATACGCAGTATTTT.

The rearrangement joins TRBV7-2 to TRBJ2-2; D call uncertain. Germline V gene sequence: CDR1 SGHTA, CDR2 FQGNSA. The CDR3 consists of 14 residues. Trimming stripped 8 bases from V and 0 bases from J, with 10 bases between. This chain's CDR3 is CASGAATNTGELFF. The CDR3 DNA reads as TGTGCCAGCGGAGCAGCGACGAACACCGGGGAGCTGTTTTTT. Based on the CDR3 plus reference TRBV7-2 and TRBJ2-2, the full variable domain is GAGVSQSPSNKVTEKGKDVELRCDPISGHTALYWYRQSLGQGLEFLIYFQGNSAPDKSGLPSDRFSAERTGGSVSTLTIQRTQQEDSAVYLCASGAATNTGELFFGEGSRLTVL.

The chain combines TRBV6-5 with TRBJ2-7, with D maybe TRBD1 (5 bases). V shed 5 bases and J shed 7 bases, with 18 bases lying between them. Per the germline V gene, CDR1 is MNHEY and CDR2 is SVGAGI. CDR3 length equals 14 residues. The CDR3 nucleotides are TGTGCCAGCAGTCCCGGACACGGCAGCCGGGAGCAGTACGTC. Translation: CASSPGHGSREQYV.

In its sample, this clone was seen once. The rearrangement links TRBV19 to TRBJ1-2; D unresolved. Trimming left V 5 bases short and J 2 bases short, with 15 bases between. Germline loops: CDR1 LNHDA, CDR2 SQIVND (reference sequence). The CDR3 is 15 amino acids. The CDR3 region is CASSLHVAGNYGYTF. CDR3 nucleotides: TGTGCCAGTAGTCTCCATGTTGCAGGCAACTATGGCTACACCTTC. Full variable domain (remainder filled in from reference TRBV19 and TRBJ1-2): DGGITQSPKYLFRKEGQNVTLSCEQNLNHDAMYWYRQDPGQGLRLIYYSQIVNDFQKGDIAEGYSVSREKKESFPLTVTSAQKNPTAFYLCASSLHVAGNYGYTFGSGTRLTVV.

This chain uses TRBV27 with TRBJ2-1; D is unclear. V was clipped by 3 bases and J by 5 bases, with 14 bases between them. Per the germline V gene, CDR1 is MNHEY and CDR2 is SMNVEV (reference sequence). The CDR3 loop spans 15 amino acids. The CDR3 sequence: CASSFRPIGHNEQFF. CDR3 DNA: TGTGCCAGCAGTTTCAGGCCTATAGGCCACAATGAGCAGTTCTTC.